This T cell receptor beta chain stems from a study of blood T cell repertoires in COVID-19. The wider study: Sites across the United States, Italy and Spain contributed samples from acute and convalescent COVID-19. Sample material is recorded as cDNA or gDNA derived from T cells, B-cell-depleted T cells, or PBMCs.

The participants were between about 18 and 89 years old and came from 24 US areas. V shed 4 bases and J shed 6 bases, with 14 bases lying between them. This CDR3 spans 14 amino acids. Per germline, CDR1 SGHKS and CDR2 YYEKEE (reference sequence). As handled by the study authors: Estimation of nucleated cell counts was performed using reference gene primer amplification. Repertoires were generated with immunoSEQ multiplex PCR, while TCRdb's copy carries only in-frame clones and drops some. V and J calls and clone size are given by that table; D and trimming were obtained from the DNA. The table includes hundreds of thousands of clones, around 81% detected once. This clone was detected many times.

The genes are TRBV5-5 and TRBJ1-5; D is perhaps TRBD1 (5 bases). This TCR was recovered from a young man with acute COVID-19. The sample comprised PBMCs or T cells enriched from blood (not recorded which). CDR3 bases: TGTGCCAGCAGCCCGGCAGGGTACGGTCAGCCCCAGCATTTT. Its translation: CASSPAGYGQPQHF.